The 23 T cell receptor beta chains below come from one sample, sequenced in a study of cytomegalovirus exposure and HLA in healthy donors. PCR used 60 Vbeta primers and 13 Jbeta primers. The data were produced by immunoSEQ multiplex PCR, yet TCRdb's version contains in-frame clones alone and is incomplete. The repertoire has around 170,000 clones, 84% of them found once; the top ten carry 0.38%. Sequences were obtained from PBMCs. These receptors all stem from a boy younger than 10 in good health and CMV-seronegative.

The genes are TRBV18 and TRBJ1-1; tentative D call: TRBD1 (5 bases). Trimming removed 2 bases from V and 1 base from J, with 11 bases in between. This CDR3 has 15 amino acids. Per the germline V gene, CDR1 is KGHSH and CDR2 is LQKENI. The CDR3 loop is CASSPVTTANTEAFF. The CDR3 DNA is TGTGCCAGCTCACCAGTAACGACAGCGAACACTGAAGCTTTCTTT.

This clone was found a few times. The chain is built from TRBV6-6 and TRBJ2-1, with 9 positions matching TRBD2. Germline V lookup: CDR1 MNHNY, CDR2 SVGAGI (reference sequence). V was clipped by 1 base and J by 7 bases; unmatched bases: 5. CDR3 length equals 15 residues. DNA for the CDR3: TGTGCCAGCAGTTACTTTAGCGGGAGATGGAATGAGCAGTTCTTC. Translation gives CASSYFSGRWNEQFF.

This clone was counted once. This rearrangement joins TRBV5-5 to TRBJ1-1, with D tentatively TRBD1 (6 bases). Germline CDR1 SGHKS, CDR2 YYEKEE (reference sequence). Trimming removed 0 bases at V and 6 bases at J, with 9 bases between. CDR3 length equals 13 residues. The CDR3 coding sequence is TGTGCCAGCAGCTTGGTTGGACAGTCTGAAGCTTTCTTT. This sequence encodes CASSLVGQSEAFF.

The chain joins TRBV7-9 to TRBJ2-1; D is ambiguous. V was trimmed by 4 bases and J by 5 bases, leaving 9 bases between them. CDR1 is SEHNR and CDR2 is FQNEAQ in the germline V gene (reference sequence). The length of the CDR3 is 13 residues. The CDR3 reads CASSSTHNNEQFF. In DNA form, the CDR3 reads TGTGCCAGCAGCTCTACCCATAACAATGAGCAGTTCTTC.

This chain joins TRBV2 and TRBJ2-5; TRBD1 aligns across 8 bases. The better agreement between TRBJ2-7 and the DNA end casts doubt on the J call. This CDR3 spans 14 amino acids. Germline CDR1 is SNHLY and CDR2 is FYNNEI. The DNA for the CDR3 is TGTGCCAGCAGTGGGGTCAGGGGGCGTTACGAGCAGTACTTC. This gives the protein CASSGVRGRYEQYF.

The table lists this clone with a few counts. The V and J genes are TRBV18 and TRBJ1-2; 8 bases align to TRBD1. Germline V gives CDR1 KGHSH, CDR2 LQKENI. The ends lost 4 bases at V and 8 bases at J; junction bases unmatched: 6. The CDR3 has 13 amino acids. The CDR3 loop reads CASSRGQEEGYTF. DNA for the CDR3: TGTGCCAGCTCACGGGGACAGGAAGAGGGCTACACCTTC. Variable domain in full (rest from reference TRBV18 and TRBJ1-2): NAGVMQNPRHLVRRRGQEARLRCSPMKGHSHVYWYRQLPEEGLKFMVYLQKENIIDESGMPKERFSAEFPKEGPSILRIQQVVRGDSAAYFCASSRGQEEGYTFGSGTRLTVV.

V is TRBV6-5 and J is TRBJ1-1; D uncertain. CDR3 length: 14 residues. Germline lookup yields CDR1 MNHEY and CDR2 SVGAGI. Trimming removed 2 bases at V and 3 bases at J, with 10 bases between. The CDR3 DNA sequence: TGTGCCAGCAGTTACCGTGGAGGGTACACTGAAGCTTTCTTT. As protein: CASSYRGGYTEAFF.

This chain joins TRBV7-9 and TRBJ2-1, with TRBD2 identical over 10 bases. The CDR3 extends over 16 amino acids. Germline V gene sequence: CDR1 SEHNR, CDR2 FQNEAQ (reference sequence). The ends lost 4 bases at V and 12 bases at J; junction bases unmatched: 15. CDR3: CASSSTHYLAGVLQFF. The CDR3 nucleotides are TGTGCCAGCAGCTCGACACATTATCTAGCGGGAGTTTTGCAGTTCTTC.

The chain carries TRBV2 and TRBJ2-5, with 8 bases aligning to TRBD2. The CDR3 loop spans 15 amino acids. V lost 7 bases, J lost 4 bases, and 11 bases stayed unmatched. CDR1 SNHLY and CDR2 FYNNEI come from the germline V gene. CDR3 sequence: CASTYSREVGETQYF. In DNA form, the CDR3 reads TGTGCCAGCACCTACTCGCGGGAGGTCGGAGAGACCCAGTACTTC.

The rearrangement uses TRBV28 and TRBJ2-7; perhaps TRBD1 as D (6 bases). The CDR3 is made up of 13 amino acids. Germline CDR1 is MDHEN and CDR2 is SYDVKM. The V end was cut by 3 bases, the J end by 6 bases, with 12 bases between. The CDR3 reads CASSFMGAGEQYF. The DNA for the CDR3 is TGTGCCAGCAGTTTCATGGGGGCAGGCGAGCAGTACTTC.

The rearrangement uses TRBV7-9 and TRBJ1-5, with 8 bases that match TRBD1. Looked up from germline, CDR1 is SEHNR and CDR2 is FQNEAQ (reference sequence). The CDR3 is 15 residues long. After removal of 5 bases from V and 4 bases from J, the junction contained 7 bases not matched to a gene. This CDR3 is CASSPSDRGNQPQHF. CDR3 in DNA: TGTGCCAGCAGCCCCAGTGACAGGGGTAATCAGCCCCAGCATTTT.

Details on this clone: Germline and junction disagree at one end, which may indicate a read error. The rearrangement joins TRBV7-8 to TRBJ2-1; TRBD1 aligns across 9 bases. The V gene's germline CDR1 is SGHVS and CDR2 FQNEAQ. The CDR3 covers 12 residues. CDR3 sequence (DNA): TGTGCCAGCAGCCGCCGGGACAGGGCTGTCCTCTTC. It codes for CASSRRDRAVLF.

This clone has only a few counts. The CDR3 protein is CASSQERGSGWLFF. The CDR3 coding sequence is TGCGCCAGCAGCCAAGAACGGGGGAGTGGGTGGCTGTTTTTT. This chain joins TRBV4-1 and TRBJ1-4; a possible D gene is TRBD1 (5 bases). CDR1 and CDR2 (germline): MGHRA, YSYEKL. This CDR3 has 14 amino acids. V lost 0 bases and J lost 14, with 16 bases in between.

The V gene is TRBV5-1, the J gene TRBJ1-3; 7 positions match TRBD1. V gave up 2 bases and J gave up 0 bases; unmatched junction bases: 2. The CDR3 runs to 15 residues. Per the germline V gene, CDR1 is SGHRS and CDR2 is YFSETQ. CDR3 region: CASSFGTASGNTIYF. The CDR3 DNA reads TGCGCCAGCAGCTTTGGGACAGCCTCTGGAAACACCATATATTTT.

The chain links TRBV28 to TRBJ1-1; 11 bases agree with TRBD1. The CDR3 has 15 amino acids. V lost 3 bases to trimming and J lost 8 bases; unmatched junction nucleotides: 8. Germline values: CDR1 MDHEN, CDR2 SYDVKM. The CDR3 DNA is TGTGCCAGCAGTTTTGAGGGACAGGGGGAACTGGAAGCTTTCTTT. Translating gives CASSFEGQGELEAFF.

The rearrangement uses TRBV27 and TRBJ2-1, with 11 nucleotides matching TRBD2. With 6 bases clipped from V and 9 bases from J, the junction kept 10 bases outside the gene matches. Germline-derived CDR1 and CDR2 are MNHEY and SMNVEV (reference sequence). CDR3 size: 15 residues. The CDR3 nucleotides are TGTGCCAGCAGCCCCGGGACTAGCGGACGGGTTGAGCAGTTCTTC. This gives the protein CASSPGTSGRVEQFF.

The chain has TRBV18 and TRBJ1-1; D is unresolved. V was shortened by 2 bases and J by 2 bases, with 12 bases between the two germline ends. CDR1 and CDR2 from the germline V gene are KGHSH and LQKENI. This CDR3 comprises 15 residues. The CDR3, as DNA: TGTGCCAGCTCACCATCCTCGAGGGATAACACTGAAGCTTTCTTT. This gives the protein CASSPSSRDNTEAFF.

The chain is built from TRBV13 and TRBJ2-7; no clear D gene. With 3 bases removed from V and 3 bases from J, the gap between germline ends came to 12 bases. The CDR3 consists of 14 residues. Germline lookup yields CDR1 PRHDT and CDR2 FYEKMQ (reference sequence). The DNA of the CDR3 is TGTGCCAGCAGCTTGTCACAGAGCTTCTACGAGCAGTACTTC. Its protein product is CASSLSQSFYEQYF.

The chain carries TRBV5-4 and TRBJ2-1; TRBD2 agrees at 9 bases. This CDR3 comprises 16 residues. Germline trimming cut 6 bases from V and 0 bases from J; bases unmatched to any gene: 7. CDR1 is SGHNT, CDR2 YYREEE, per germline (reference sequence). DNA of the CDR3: TGTGCCAGCAAGAAGGTGACTAGCGGCTCCTACAATGAGCAGTTCTTC. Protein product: CASKKVTSGSYNEQFF.

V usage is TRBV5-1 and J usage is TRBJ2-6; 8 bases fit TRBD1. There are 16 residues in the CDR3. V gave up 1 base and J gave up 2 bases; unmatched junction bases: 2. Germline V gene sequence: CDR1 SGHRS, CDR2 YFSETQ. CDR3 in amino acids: CASSLTGGTGANVLTF. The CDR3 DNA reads TGCGCCAGCAGCTTGACAGGGGGTACTGGGGCCAACGTCCTGACTTTC.

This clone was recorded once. CDR3 protein: CASSSLTGARRDEQYF. CDR3 DNA: TGTGCCAGCAGTTCACTTACAGGGGCCCGTCGGGACGAGCAGTACTTC. The chain employs TRBV27 and TRBJ2-7; 7 positions agree with TRBD1. The CDR3 length is 16 residues. Trimming removed 4 bases from V and 5 bases from J; junction bases left unmatched: 14. Germline values: CDR1 MNHEY, CDR2 SMNVEV (reference sequence).

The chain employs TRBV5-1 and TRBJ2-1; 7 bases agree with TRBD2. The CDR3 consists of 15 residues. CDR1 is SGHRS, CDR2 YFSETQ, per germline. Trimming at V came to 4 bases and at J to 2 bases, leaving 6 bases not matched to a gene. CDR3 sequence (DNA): TGCGCCAGCAGCGCCCAGCGGGAAGCCTACAATGAGCAGTTCTTC. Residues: CASSAQREAYNEQFF.

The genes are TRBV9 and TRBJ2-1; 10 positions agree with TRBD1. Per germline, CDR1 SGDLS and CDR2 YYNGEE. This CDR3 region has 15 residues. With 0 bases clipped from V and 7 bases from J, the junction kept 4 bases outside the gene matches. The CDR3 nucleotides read TGTGCCAGCAGCGTAGCTGGGACAGGGGTAAATGAGCAGTTCTTC. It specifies CASSVAGTGVNEQFF.